Included here is one T cell receptor (beta chain) sequence, with context. Its antigen is not known. The sample is drawn from a study of CD8 T cells in Susac syndrome. Broader study findings: By the study's own acknowledgment, its TCR sequencing and HLA analysis included relatively few individuals.

Germline V CDR1 and CDR2: LGHNA, YNFKEQ. Trimming removed 4 bases at V and 2 bases at J, with 14 bases between. This CDR3 comprises 15 residues. The RNA input was roughly 0.45 to 1 ug, and it was reverse transcribed with random hexamers. The TCR beta CDR3 was amplified by immunoSEQ multiplex PCR across 54 Vbeta, 13 Jbeta. TCRdb fed the immunoSEQ multiplex PCR reads into MiXCR, producing one record per CDR3 protein. This table has around 45,000 distinct CDR3 sequences, roughly 92% appearing once. TCR beta sequencing covered blood CD8+ and CD4+ T cells. As controls, healthy donors matched for age and sex were used.

The sequence came from a human donor in good health. The sequencing sample was made of CD8+ T cells from PBMCs. The chain links TRBV4-2 to TRBJ2-5; D not resolved. The CDR3 region is CASSLLAVGQETQYF. CDR3 nucleotides: TGTGCCAGCAGCCTCCTGGCGGTCGGGCAAGAGACCCAGTACTTC.